Below, 11 T cell receptor beta chains from the same sample are listed, as sequenced in a study of regulatory T cells in long-lasting Graves disease. Time point in this sample: persistent/refractory GD, antithyroid drugs over 5 years with positive TRAb. Construction of the TCR library relied on RNA isolated from PBMCs. Arm-PCR of CDR3 regions and iRepertoire HTBI primers were used to build TCR beta libraries. TCRdb re-analysed the multiplex PCR reads in MiXCR, keeping a single row per CDR3 protein. This sample has about 460,000 distinct CDR3 sequences, with roughly 23% found just once. The specimen was peripheral blood mononuclear cells (PBMCs), collected when the disease was refractory, from a patient treated with antithyroid drugs. The receptors shown here come from a female donor with Graves disease.

The chain is built from TRBV7-3 and TRBJ2-7; 10 bases map to TRBD1. Looked up from germline, CDR1 is SGHTA and CDR2 is FQGTGA. This CDR3 is 14 amino acids long. Germline trimming cut 5 bases from V and 5 bases from J; bases unmatched to any gene: 6. Here the CDR3 reads CASSKGQGRDEQYF. The CDR3 DNA sequence: TGTGCCAGCAGCAAGGGACAGGGGAGGGACGAGCAGTACTTC.

In this sample, this clonotype turned up many times. This sequence joins TRBV20-1 and TRBJ1-4; no reliable D call. Trimming shortened V by 5 bases and J by 6 bases, and 10 bases separated the two germline ends. The CDR3 length is 12 residues. Germline CDR1 DFQATT, CDR2 SNEGSKA (reference sequence). Here the CDR3 reads CSAHPPDEKLFF. The CDR3 bases are TGCAGTGCTCACCCCCCGGATGAAAAACTGTTTTTT.

This clonotype was picked up many times. The chain employs TRBV5-1 and TRBJ1-4; D is perhaps TRBD1 (5 bases). The V gene's germline CDR1 is SGHRS and CDR2 YFSETQ. The V gene lost 4 bases and the J gene lost 5 bases, with 12 bases spanning the gap. The CDR3 sequence is 14 residues long. This CDR3 is CASSRGQWNEKLFF. The CDR3, as DNA: TGCGCCAGCAGCCGTGGACAATGGAATGAAAAACTGTTTTTT.

This clonotype occurred many times. The chain links TRBV11-2 to TRBJ1-1, with D perhaps TRBD1 (6 bases). Germline loops: CDR1 SGHAT, CDR2 FQNNGV. Deletions cut 1 base from V and 0 bases from J, with 12 bases between. The CDR3 sequence is 16 residues long. The CDR3 DNA sequence: TGTGCCAGCAGCTTAGGCCACAGGGACGTGAACACTGAAGCTTTCTTT. As protein: CASSLGHRDVNTEAFF.

This clonotype was detected a few times. In DNA, the CDR3 is TGTGCCAGCAGTAGCGGGGGAGCAGGACGCCTCCTCGAGCAGTACTTC. It translates to CASSSGGAGRLLEQYF. The chain uses TRBV28 and TRBJ2-7; 8 nucleotides match TRBD2. This CDR3 region has 16 residues. The trim removed 5 bases at V and 6 bases at J, leaving 15 bases unmatched. Germline-derived CDR1 and CDR2 are MDHEN and SYDVKM.

The rearrangement uses TRBV6-5 and TRBJ1-6, with 10 bases that match TRBD1. The junction had 5 bases not matched to a gene; V was cut back by 6 bases and J by 6 bases. The CDR3 has 15 amino acids. CDR1 and CDR2 from the germline V gene are MNHEY and SVGAGI. CDR3 DNA sequence: TGTGCCAGCAGCTACGACAGGGGGCTTAATTCACCCCTCCACTTT. Translating gives CASSYDRGLNSPLHF.

The chain links TRBV29-1 to TRBJ1-1; D possibly corresponds to TRBD1 (6 bases). The ends were cut back, 4 bases at V and 4 bases at J, with 10 bases in the middle. Germline CDR1 reads SQVTM; CDR2 reads ANQGSEA. This CDR3 is 12 amino acids long. Here the CDR3 DNA reads TGCAGCGTTGGGTTAGGGGGCACTGAAGCTTTCTTT. This codes for CSVGLGGTEAFF.

This sequence joins TRBV6-5 and TRBJ2-5, with 8 bases matching TRBD1. CDR1 MNHEY and CDR2 SVGAGI come from the germline V gene. The CDR3 is 16 amino acids. The junction had 8 bases not matched to a gene; V was cut back by 0 bases and J by 5 bases. The CDR3 DNA reads TGTGCCAGCAGTTACTCGGCAGGGGGCGTAAGGGAGACCCAGTACTTC. It is translated as CASSYSAGGVRETQYF.

This clonotype was observed a handful of times. The rearrangement uses TRBV25-1 and TRBJ2-5; TRBD1 matches 9 bases. The CDR3 runs 15 residues. The V gene end was trimmed by 3 bases and the J gene end by 5 bases; junction bases not matched to a gene: 7. Germline V gene lookup returns CDR1 MGHDK and CDR2 SYGVNS. Here the CDR3 reads CASSDPQGASETQYF. DNA for the CDR3: TGTGCCAGCAGTGACCCACAGGGGGCAAGTGAGACCCAGTACTTC.

This clonotype appeared many times. The chain couples TRBV27 to TRBJ2-7; TRBD2 aligns across 10 bases. Germline assignment: CDR1 MNHEY and CDR2 SMNVEV (reference sequence). V shed 3 bases and J 1 base; nucleotides not matched to a gene: 6. The CDR3 contains 16 residues. The CDR3 DNA follows: TGTGCCAGCAGTTTGTGGTCTAGCGGGAGATCCTACGAGCAGTACTTC. Encoded protein: CASSLWSSGRSYEQYF.

This clonotype was counted at least ten times. CDR3 in DNA: TGTGCCAGCAGTCCCCAGACAGGGGGGGGCACTGAAGCTTTCTTT. Translating gives CASSPQTGGGTEAFF. The rearrangement links TRBV6-1 to TRBJ1-1; 9 positions match TRBD1. V shed 5 bases, J shed 4 bases, and the junction held 8 bases outside the gene matches. Germline-derived CDR1 and CDR2 are MNHNS and SASEGT. The CDR3 spans 15 residues.